This T cell receptor beta chain was observed in a study of shared clonotypes between healthy human individuals. It was CD45RO-negative cells, positively selected for CCR7, that made up naive CD8 cells, with terminally differentiated effector memory CD45RA+ cells excluded. The CDR3 contains 14 residues. V was trimmed by 1 base and J by 2 bases, leaving 9 bases between them. Looked up from germline, CDR1 is SNHLY and CDR2 is FYNNEI. Authors' analysis steps: Filtering was not the same, since immunoSEQ gave junction-only sequences without quality scores. The assay was immunoSEQ multiplex PCR, and TCRdb's table has in-frame clones only and misses some. The D gene and trimming were derived from the DNA, and the V and J assignments and clone size from that table. This table holds around 1.9 million clones, over 85% found once.

The sequencing sample was made of naive CD8+ T cells from PBMCs. The chain combines TRBV2 with TRBJ2-7; D possibly uses TRBD1 or TRBD2 (5 bases each). The sequence came from a man younger than 30 in good health. Some clones in this sample may be carry-over from other donors' samples. The CDR3 region has the DNA TGTGCCAGCAGTGAAGGGCCGGGACCCTACGAGCAGTACTTC. Protein product: CASSEGPGPYEQYF.